This T cell receptor beta chain derives from a study of blood T cell repertoires in COVID-19. About the research overall: Acute and convalescent COVID-19 specimens originated in the United States, Italy and Spain. PBMCs, B-cell-depleted T cells, or T cells provided the cDNA or gDNA that made up the material.

In the original processing: Estimates of nucleated cell counts were drawn from the amplification of reference gene primers. Generated by immunoSEQ multiplex PCR, the TCRdb table keeps only in-frame clones and is missing some. V and J calls and clone size are as listed in that table; D and trimming were resolved from the DNA. Here the sample spans over 100,000 clones, 75% to 85% being singletons. V dropped 4 bases and J dropped 1; count of bases not matched to a gene: 8. CDR1 and CDR2 (germline): SGHDT, YYEEEE. The CDR3 covers 16 residues. The sequence was obtained from a man aged 65 to 79 with acute or convalescent COVID-19. The chain is built from TRBV5-6 and TRBJ2-1, with 7 nucleotides matching TRBD2. Sequenced material: peripheral blood. The CDR3 DNA sequence: TGTGCCAGCAGCCGACCGGGGAGGGGTTCCTACAATGAGCAGTTCTTC. Protein: CASSRPGRGSYNEQFF.